This TCR beta chain stems from a study of blood T cell repertoires in COVID-19. The CDR3 contains 12 residues. V was pared by 5 bases and J by 5 bases, with 9 bases between. The V gene's germline CDR1 is LNHDA and CDR2 SQIVND (reference sequence). Profiled with immunoSEQ multiplex PCR; TCRdb holds only in-frame clones, not every one. Of about 200,000 clones listed, about four fifths are singletons. Sequenced: peripheral blood. This receptor was identified in a woman in her forties or fifties with active or convalescent COVID-19. This rearrangement joins TRBV19 to TRBJ1-2; D call uncertain. The CDR3 region has the DNA TGTGCCAGTAGTCCAGGAAGATATGGCTACACCTTC. Its protein product is CASSPGRYGYTF.